The 23 T cell receptor beta chains reported below all come from one sample, sequenced in a study of radiotherapy plus CTLA-4 blockade in lung cancer. Profiling relied on immunoSEQ multiplex PCR, and the TCRdb table lists in-frame clones only, not all of them. Of fewer than 95,000 clones listed, approximately 83% were seen once; the top ten hold around 0.8%. This material consisted of peripheral blood, taken from a patient treated with radiotherapy plus ipilimumab. These receptor sequences come from a human donor with non-small cell lung cancer who had stable disease on radiotherapy plus ipilimumab.

The rearrangement uses TRBV28 and TRBJ2-1, with a tentative D call TRBD1 (5 bases). This CDR3 is 15 amino acids long. CDR1 is MDHEN and CDR2 is SYDVKM in the germline V gene. The V gene lost 5 bases and the J gene lost 6 bases, with 17 bases spanning the gap. For the CDR3, the DNA is TGTGCCAGCAGTCCGACAGTTCTACCCCCCAATGAGCAGTTCTTC. It yields the protein CASSPTVLPPNEQFF. The variable domain in full, completed from reference TRBV28 and TRBJ2-1, reads DVKVTQSSRYLVKRTGEKVFLECVQDMDHENMFWYRQDPGLGLRLIYFSYDVKMKEKGDIPEGYSVSREKKERFSLILESASTNQTSMYLCASSPTVLPPNEQFFGPGTRLTVL.

In the case of this clone: A junction end diverges from the germline sequence, so it may reflect a read error. The rearrangement uses TRBV30 and TRBJ2-7, with D perhaps TRBD2 (5 bases). CDR3 length: 15 amino acids. Germline V lookup: CDR1 GTSNPN, CDR2 SVGIG (reference sequence). CDR3 protein: CAWSWAGPLSHEQYF. In nucleotides, the CDR3 is TGTGCCTGGAGTTGGGCGGGCCCCCTCTCCCACGAGCAGTACTTC.

This sequence joins TRBV28 and TRBJ1-1; 7 bases map to TRBD1. The junction had 6 bases not matched to a gene; V was cut back by 2 bases and J by 3 bases. Germline-derived CDR1 and CDR2 are MDHEN and SYDVKM. The CDR3 consists of 15 residues. The CDR3 loop is CASSLGRGRDTEAFF. Here the CDR3 DNA reads TGTGCCAGCAGTTTAGGCAGGGGGAGGGACACTGAAGCTTTCTTT.

Only one count was recorded for this clone. Different DNA sequences within this sample yield the same CDR3. This chain joins TRBV11-2 and TRBJ2-2; D might be TRBD1 or TRBD2, each matching 5 bases. Trimming removed 1 base at V and 3 bases at J, with 9 bases between. Germline assignment: CDR1 SGHAT and CDR2 FQNNGV. The CDR3 is 15 residues long. The CDR3 nucleotides are TGTGCCAGCAGCTTAGTTCAGGGACACACCGGGGAGCTGTTTTTT. Translated: CASSLVQGHTGELFF.

This clone was seen only a few times. The gene calls are TRBV15 and TRBJ2-5; 10 nucleotides agree with TRBD2. V lost 5 bases, J lost 4 bases, and 4 bases stayed unmatched. This CDR3 spans 14 amino acids. CDR1 LNHNV and CDR2 YYDKDF come from the germline V gene (reference sequence). The CDR3 spells CATSSSGRGETQYF. The CDR3 nucleotides read TGTGCCACCAGCTCTAGCGGGAGAGGAGAGACCCAGTACTTC.

The chain carries TRBV11-3 and TRBJ2-3; D assignment may be TRBD1 or TRBD2 (5 bases each). Trimming removed 4 bases at V and 5 bases at J, with 16 bases between. The CDR3 contains 15 residues. CDR1 is SGHNT and CDR2 is YENEEA in the germline V gene. The CDR3 nucleotides read TGTGCCAGCAGCTCGGGGCGTACCCCAGGAGATACGCAGTATTTT. It translates to CASSSGRTPGDTQYF. The whole variable domain, filled in from reference TRBV11-3 and TRBJ2-3, reads EAGVVQSPRYKIIEKKQPVAFWCNPISGHNTLYWYLQNLGQGPELLIRYENEEAVDDSQLPKDRFSAERLKGVDSTLKIQPAELGDSAVYLCASSSGRTPGDTQYFGPGTRLTVL.

The V call is TRBV7-8, the J call TRBJ1-2; 7 bases are shared with TRBD1. CDR3 length equals 15 residues. V was pared by 3 bases and J by 4 bases, with 8 bases of the junction left unmatched. CDR1 SGHVS and CDR2 FQNEAQ come from the germline V gene. The CDR3 sequence: CASSFSTGAGYGYTF. CDR3 coding DNA: TGTGCCAGCAGCTTCAGCACAGGGGCAGGCTATGGCTACACCTTC.

The chain couples TRBV7-3 to TRBJ2-1, with unresolved D. The CDR3 covers 14 residues. CDR1 is SGHTA and CDR2 is FQGTGA in the germline V gene. V lost 5 bases and J lost 5, with 13 bases in between. In nucleotides, the CDR3 is TGTGCCAGCAGCCTCACTGGCGGCCACAATGAGCAGTTCTTC. Translating gives CASSLTGGHNEQFF.

For this clone: One junction end does not reproduce the germline sequence, and a read error may be involved. The chain links TRBV20-1 to TRBJ2-7; no clear D. The CDR3 has 11 residues. Germline-derived CDR1 and CDR2 are DFQATT and SNEGSKA (reference sequence). The CDR3 loop is CSARDGYEQYF. DNA of the CDR3: TGCAGTGCTCGAGACGGCTACGAGCAGTACTTC.

The rearrangement joins TRBV21-1 to TRBJ1-2. TRBV21-1 is shown as a pseudogene. The CDR3 runs to 13 residues. The CDR3 region is CASSRYREVGYTF. The CDR3 DNA is TGTGCCAGCAGCCGCTACAGGGAGGTTGGCTACACCTTC.

The chain has TRBV19 and TRBJ1-1; 9 bases are a match to TRBD1. Germline V gene data show CDR1 as LNHDA and CDR2 as SQIVND (reference sequence). This CDR3 has 14 residues. V shed 6 bases and J 5 bases; nucleotides not matched to a gene: 7. The CDR3 loop is CASSSGQGWTEAFF. The CDR3 DNA sequence: TGTGCCAGTAGCTCGGGACAGGGATGGACTGAAGCTTTCTTT.

V is TRBV30 and J is TRBJ1-6, with 8 bases matching TRBD1. Germline V gives CDR1 GTSNPN, CDR2 SVGIG (reference sequence). The CDR3 extends over 14 amino acids. V gave up 0 bases and J gave up 8 bases; unmatched junction bases: 3. The CDR3 loop reads CAWSVQGADSPLHF. The DNA for the CDR3 is TGTGCCTGGAGTGTGCAGGGGGCAGATTCACCCCTCCACTTT.

The V gene is TRBV18, the J gene TRBJ2-3; 7 bases match TRBD2. J gave up 4 bases and V 2 bases, and 6 bases lay outside the gene matches. The germline V gene encodes CDR1 KGHSH and CDR2 LQKENI. This CDR3 region has 15 residues. CDR3 in amino acids: CASSPGQGGADTQYF. The CDR3 DNA reads TGTGCCAGCTCACCAGGCCAGGGAGGGGCAGATACGCAGTATTTT.

The chain uses TRBV28 and TRBJ1-2, with D perhaps matching TRBD1 (5 bases). Trimming removed 6 bases at V and 9 bases at J, with 11 bases between. The germline V gene has CDR1 MDHEN and CDR2 SYDVKM. This CDR3 comprises 11 residues. The CDR3 DNA follows: TGTGCCAGCAGAGCACAGGCCCGCTACACCTTC. Translating gives CASRAQARYTF.

This clone was observed once. In DNA, the CDR3 is TGCGCCAGCAGCCCCGATGGGACAGGGGGTAATTCACCCCTCCACTTT. It yields the protein CASSPDGTGGNSPLHF. The chain couples TRBV5-1 to TRBJ1-6; 11 bases are a match to TRBD1. CDR1 is SGHRS, CDR2 YFSETQ, per germline. The J segment lost 6 bases and the V segment lost 4 bases, leaving 6 bases of the junction unmatched. This CDR3 has 16 residues.

This rearrangement joins TRBV18 to TRBJ2-3; tentative D call: TRBD1 (6 bases). V lost 1 base, J lost 1 base, and 6 bases lay in between. Per germline, CDR1 KGHSH and CDR2 LQKENI. CDR3 size: 14 residues. The CDR3 DNA reads TGTGCCAGCTCACCACAGGGGGGCACAGATACGCAGTATTTT. Protein: CASSPQGGTDTQYF. The whole variable domain, filled in from reference TRBV18 and TRBJ2-3, reads NAGVMQNPRHLVRRRGQEARLRCSPMKGHSHVYWYRQLPEEGLKFMVYLQKENIIDESGMPKERFSAEFPKEGPSILRIQQVVRGDSAAYFCASSPQGGTDTQYFGPGTRLTVL.

This chain links TRBV2 with TRBJ2-7, with D unresolved. V shed 4 bases and J shed 0 bases, with 10 bases lying between them. The CDR3 consists of 14 residues. Looked up from germline, CDR1 is SNHLY and CDR2 is FYNNEI. The CDR3 nucleotides are TGTGCCAGCAGTGTTTCCACCAGCTCCTACGAGCAGTACTTC. This translates into CASSVSTSSYEQYF.

CDR3 loop: CASSPNGGSPYEQYF. CDR3 DNA sequence: TGCGCCAGCAGTCCTAATGGGGGGTCCCCCTACGAGCAGTACTTC. The rearrangement links TRBV4-1 to TRBJ2-7; weak D call: TRBD2 (6 bases). V lost 6 bases, J lost 2 bases, and 17 bases lay in between. Germline V gene data show CDR1 as MGHRA and CDR2 as YSYEKL. The length of the CDR3 is 15 residues.

This clone has just a few counts. The junction does not match germline at one end; this may be a read error. The V call is TRBV19, the J call TRBJ1-1; maybe TRBD1 (6 bases). The CDR3 is made up of 15 amino acids. Germline V gene data show CDR1 as LNHDA and CDR2 as SQIVND (reference sequence). The CDR3 DNA is TGTGCCAGTAGTATCGGACAGAACCTGAAGACTGAAGCTTTCTTT. The encoded protein is CASSIGQNLKTEAFF.

About this clone itself: At one of its ends the junction is not consistent with the germline gene, which may arise from a read error. The chain employs TRBV5-1 and TRBJ1-4, with D possibly matching TRBD1 (5 bases). The CDR3 totals 12 residues. The V gene's germline CDR1 is SGHRS and CDR2 YFSETQ. CDR3 protein: CASSWGDDKLFF. The CDR3 nucleotides read TGCGCCAGCAGCTGGGGGGATGATAAACTGTTTTTT.

The CDR3 region has the DNA TGCGCCAGCACCTTCCAGGGTACAGATACGCAGTATTTT. Its translation is CASTFQGTDTQYF. This chain joins TRBV5-1 and TRBJ2-3, with D tentatively TRBD1 (5 bases). The CDR3 has 13 amino acids. Germline values: CDR1 SGHRS, CDR2 YFSETQ. V lost 6 bases and J lost 3, with 11 bases in between.

This clone has only a few counts. The J gene is TRBJ1-3, the V gene TRBV18; no reliable D call. Germline V lookup: CDR1 KGHSH, CDR2 LQKENI. There are 16 residues in the CDR3. V was pared by 6 bases and J by 0 bases, with 15 bases between. The CDR3 loop reads CASSGLGTSSGNTIYF. DNA for the CDR3: TGTGCCAGCTCGGGCTTGGGCACCTCCTCTGGAAACACCATATATTTT.

The chain uses TRBV28 and TRBJ1-5; perhaps TRBD1 as D (5 bases). This CDR3 has 14 residues. The germline V gene has CDR1 MDHEN and CDR2 SYDVKM. The V and J ends lost 1 base and 10 bases respectively, with 14 bases between them. The CDR3 here is CASSLFRERGPQHF. The DNA for the CDR3 is TGTGCCAGCAGTTTATTCAGGGAGAGGGGACCCCAGCATTTT.